A single sample gave rise to the 26 T cell receptor beta chains below, sequenced in a study of cytomegalovirus exposure and HLA in healthy donors. The PCR had 60 Vbeta and 13 Jbeta primers. TCRdb's table, derived via immunoSEQ multiplex PCR, lists solely in-frame clones and lacks some. The sample lists 180,000 or so clones, around 80% occurring once. The sample was PBMCs. The receptors were gathered from a woman in her 30s in good health and CMV-seropositive.

This chain links TRBV10-2 with TRBJ2-1; 11 bases match TRBD2. The CDR3 runs to 13 residues. Germline CDR1 is WSHSY and CDR2 is SAAADI. The junction had 4 bases not matched to a gene; V was cut back by 11 bases and J by 4 bases. In nucleotides, the CDR3 is TGCGCCGCCGTAGCGGGGGGGTACAATGAGCAGTTCTTC. This translates into CAAVAGGYNEQFF.

The chain recombines TRBV11-3 with TRBJ1-3, with a tentative D call TRBD1 (5 bases). CDR3 length: 16 amino acids. Germline CDR1 and CDR2: SGHNT and YENEEA. Trimming pared 4 bases from V and 0 bases from J, leaving 13 bases between. CDR3 loop: CASSSVAGPSGNTIYF. The CDR3 nucleotides are TGTGCCAGCAGCTCAGTCGCGGGACCCTCTGGAAACACCATATATTTT.

V usage is TRBV5-6 and J usage is TRBJ1-2, with 8 bases matching TRBD1. Trimming removed 4 bases from V and 4 bases from J; junction bases left unmatched: 3. This CDR3 has 13 amino acids. Germline CDR1 SGHDT, CDR2 YYEEEE. Written as DNA, the CDR3 is TGTGCCAGCAGCCTACAGGGGGTCTATGGCTACACCTTC. Its protein product is CASSLQGVYGYTF.

The chain recombines TRBV27 with TRBJ2-7, with TRBD1 matching over 11 bases. The J segment lost 4 bases and the V segment lost 5 bases, leaving 4 bases of the junction unmatched. Germline V CDR1 and CDR2: MNHEY, SMNVEV (reference sequence). The CDR3 consists of 14 residues. CDR3 coding DNA: TGTGCCAGCAGTACCGGACAGGGGGCTTACGAGCAGTACTTC. The encoded protein is CASSTGQGAYEQYF.

This chain links TRBV4-1 with TRBJ2-2, with TRBD1 identical over 7 bases. This CDR3 contains 15 residues. Trimming took 4 bases from V and 1 from J; bases not matched to a gene: 3. The germline V gene encodes CDR1 MGHRA and CDR2 YSYEKL. For the CDR3, the DNA is TGCGCCAGCAGCCCCTGGACAGGGAACACCGGGGAGCTGTTTTTT. It is translated as CASSPWTGNTGELFF.

The rearrangement uses TRBV4-2 and TRBJ1-4, with TRBD1 matching over 7 bases. The CDR3 has 15 residues. The V and J ends lost 1 base and 7 bases, in that order; junction bases with no gene match: 6. Germline values: CDR1 LGHNA, CDR2 YNFKEQ. CDR3 region: CASSQGNRGGEKLFF. CDR3 nucleotides: TGTGCCAGCAGCCAAGGAAACAGGGGTGGTGAAAAACTGTTTTTT.

V usage is TRBV11-3 and J usage is TRBJ2-3, with 11 bases aligning to TRBD2. From germline, CDR1 is SGHNT and CDR2 YENEEA. The trim removed 3 bases at V and 5 bases at J, leaving 7 bases unmatched. CDR3 length: 16 amino acids. The CDR3: CASSFRLAGNKDTQYF. In DNA form, the CDR3 reads TGTGCCAGCAGCTTTCGACTAGCGGGGAATAAAGATACGCAGTATTTT.

The gene calls are TRBV7-2 and TRBJ2-5; TRBD2 might be the D (6 bases). This CDR3 spans 16 amino acids. V lost 1 base to trimming and J lost 5 bases, with 17 bases between them. Per germline, CDR1 SGHTA and CDR2 FQGNSA. CDR3 coding DNA: TGTGCCAGCAGCTTAGGGGGAAGTCTAGCGTGGGAGACCCAGTACTTC. Encoded protein: CASSLGGSLAWETQYF.

The chain combines TRBV18 with TRBJ2-1; 10 bases align to TRBD2. The CDR3 covers 15 residues. Germline V gene sequence: CDR1 KGHSH, CDR2 LQKENI. V lost 3 bases to trimming and J lost 5 bases; unmatched junction nucleotides: 4. The chain's CDR3 is CASSPLAGADNEQFF. CDR3 coding DNA: TGTGCCAGCTCACCCCTAGCGGGGGCCGACAATGAGCAGTTCTTC.

CDR3 sequence (DNA): TGTGCCAGCAGCGCGTCCGGAGGGCAGGGGGCTCACGAGCAGTACTTC. This sequence encodes CASSASGGQGAHEQYF. The rearrangement uses TRBV9 and TRBJ2-7, with 8 bases lining up with TRBD1. Looked up from germline, CDR1 is SGDLS and CDR2 is YYNGEE. J was trimmed by 5 bases and V by 3 bases; bases with no gene match: 13. CDR3 length: 16 residues.

J is TRBJ2-3 and V is TRBV11-3; the D gene is possibly TRBD2 (7 bases). Deletions cut 4 bases from V and 6 bases from J, with 14 bases between. The CDR3 consists of 14 residues. CDR1 is SGHNT, CDR2 YENEEA, per germline. The CDR3 DNA sequence: TGTGCCAGCAGCTGGCGGGGGCGCGAGGATACGCAGTATTTT. Translated: CASSWRGREDTQYF.

This clone was seen a few times. The chain links TRBV5-1 to TRBJ2-3, with 8 bases lining up with TRBD2. The CDR3 runs 15 residues. The J segment lost 6 bases and the V segment lost 5 bases, leaving 11 bases of the junction unmatched. From germline, CDR1 is SGHRS and CDR2 YFSETQ. The CDR3 DNA reads as TGCGCCAGCAGTGGCGGGGGGCAGGTATGGGATACGCAGTATTTT. The encoded protein is CASSGGGQVWDTQYF. Full variable domain (rest looked up from reference TRBV5-1 and TRBJ2-3): KAGVTQTPRYLIKTRGQQVTLSCSPISGHRSVSWYQQTPGQGLQFLFEYFSETQRNKGNFPGRFSGRQFSNSRSEMNVSTLELGDSALYLCASSGGGQVWDTQYFGPGTRLTVL.

V usage is TRBV19 and J usage is TRBJ2-1; the match to TRBD1 covers 9 bases. The junction had 9 bases not matched to a gene; V was cut back by 4 bases and J by 8 bases. The length of the CDR3 is 15 residues. Germline V gene sequence: CDR1 LNHDA, CDR2 SQIVND (reference sequence). The CDR3 DNA reads as TGTGCCAGTAGTACCACTCTGGGACAGGGCTATGAGCAGTTCTTC. It specifies CASSTTLGQGYEQFF.

This clone was seen once. The J gene is TRBJ1-6, the V gene TRBV10-2; D gene uncertain. Trimming cost V 6 bases and J 9 bases, with 9 bases left between them. This CDR3 has 12 residues. In germline, CDR1 is WSHSY, CDR2 SAAADI. Here the CDR3 DNA reads TGCGCCAGCAGAGATTCCAGTTCACCCCTCCACTTT. Amino acids: CASRDSSSPLHF.

The chain joins TRBV7-2 to TRBJ2-5; 7 nucleotides align to TRBD2. Germline loops: CDR1 SGHTA, CDR2 FQGNSA. The CDR3 loop spans 15 amino acids. Trimming took 10 bases from V and 5 from J; bases not matched to a gene: 16. CDR3 sequence reads: CANKGAGLSGETQYF. CDR3 DNA sequence: TGTGCCAACAAGGGAGCGGGGCTTTCGGGGGAGACCCAGTACTTC.

This clone was seen only a few times. V is TRBV28 and J is TRBJ2-3; tentative D call: TRBD2 (7 bases). V dropped 4 bases and J dropped 1 base, with 15 bases sitting between them. CDR1 is MDHEN and CDR2 is SYDVKM in the germline V gene. The length of the CDR3 is 16 residues. DNA of the CDR3: TGTGCCAGCAGTTCATTTCCGGGGGGCGGCACAGATACGCAGTATTTT. This gives the protein CASSSFPGGGTDTQYF. The full variable domain, with the rest looked up from reference TRBV28 and TRBJ2-3, is DVKVTQSSRYLVKRTGEKVFLECVQDMDHENMFWYRQDPGLGLRLIYFSYDVKMKEKGDIPEGYSVSREKKERFSLILESASTNQTSMYLCASSSFPGGGTDTQYFGPGTRLTVL.

The chain employs TRBV15 and TRBJ2-6; 9 bases agree with TRBD2. This CDR3 is built from 18 residues. CDR1 and CDR2 (germline): LNHNV, YYDKDF (reference sequence). J was trimmed by 4 bases and V by 1 base; bases with no gene match: 8. The CDR3 loop is CATSRGRGGAKGANVLTF. The CDR3 bases are TGTGCCACCAGCAGAGGTCGCGGGGGGGCGAAGGGGGCCAACGTCCTGACTTTC.

This clone was picked up a small number of times. CDR3 loop: CASSLGAGSSYEQYF. The CDR3, as DNA: TGCGCCAGCAGCTTGGGGGCCGGAAGCTCCTACGAGCAGTACTTC. The chain combines TRBV5-1 with TRBJ2-7; no clear D gene. Per the germline V gene, CDR1 is SGHRS and CDR2 is YFSETQ. Trimming took 0 bases from V and 0 from J, leaving 10 bases between them. The CDR3 runs to 15 residues.

The chain recombines TRBV5-1 with TRBJ2-1; D may be TRBD2 (6 bases). The CDR3 extends over 17 amino acids. Between the trimmed V and J ends, which lost 4 bases and 5 bases, there was a span of 22 bases. Germline CDR1 SGHRS, CDR2 YFSETQ. CDR3 DNA sequence: TGCGCCAGCAGCCCGTATCTCTGGCGGGGAGCGAACAATGAGCAGTTCTTC. It translates to CASSPYLWRGANNEQFF.

This clone came up a few times. The chain links TRBV7-9 to TRBJ2-5; D unresolved. The germline V gene has CDR1 SEHNR and CDR2 FQNEAQ (reference sequence). The CDR3 runs to 14 residues. V shed 4 bases and J shed 7 bases, with 16 bases lying between them. The CDR3 spells CASSYPGSPWTQYF. CDR3 in DNA: TGTGCCAGCAGCTACCCCGGGTCGCCTTGGACCCAGTACTTC.

This clone was found once. The chain uses TRBV7-2 and TRBJ2-7; perhaps TRBD1 as D (5 bases). The CDR3 covers 15 residues. The germline V gene has CDR1 SGHTA and CDR2 FQGNSA. Trimming shortened V by 2 bases and J by 6 bases, and 17 bases separated the two germline ends. The CDR3 sequence is CASSLFGQGMGEQYF. DNA of the CDR3: TGTGCCAGCAGCTTATTCGGGCAGGGAATGGGCGAGCAGTACTTC.

V is TRBV5-1 and J is TRBJ2-1, with 7 nucleotides matching TRBD2. CDR3 length equals 16 residues. Trimming cost V 4 bases and J 5 bases; bases outside gene matches: 12. Germline V CDR1 and CDR2: SGHRS, YFSETQ. This chain's CDR3 is CASSPTGRGGHNEQFF. The CDR3 DNA sequence: TGCGCCAGCAGCCCAACGGGGAGGGGAGGGCACAATGAGCAGTTCTTC.

The V and J genes are TRBV9 and TRBJ1-4; 8 bases match TRBD1. The CDR3 is made up of 14 amino acids. Germline values: CDR1 SGDLS, CDR2 YYNGEE. Losses at the gene ends were 4 bases for V and 8 bases for J; bases not matched to a gene: 7. The CDR3 loop reads CASSQRQGREKLFF. CDR3 sequence (DNA): TGTGCCAGCAGCCAACGACAGGGGAGGGAAAAACTGTTTTTT.

This clone showed up just once. This chain connects TRBV13 to TRBJ1-2; D might be TRBD1 (6 bases). The V gene lost 4 bases and the J gene lost 8 bases, with 14 bases spanning the gap. The length of the CDR3 is 13 residues. In germline, CDR1 is PRHDT, CDR2 FYEKMQ (reference sequence). The CDR3 nucleotides read TGTGCCAGCAGCTCCCATACAGGGATGGGCTACACCTTC. Amino acids: CASSSHTGMGYTF.

The CDR3 DNA reads TGTGCCAGCAGCCTCCGCTCAATAGCGGGGGCGAACAATGAGCAGTTCTTC. Protein sequence: CASSLRSIAGANNEQFF. The chain is built from TRBV4-2 and TRBJ2-1; 9 positions agree with TRBD2. Germline V gene sequence: CDR1 LGHNA, CDR2 YNFKEQ. The CDR3 sequence is 17 residues long. V shed 4 bases and J 5 bases; nucleotides not matched to a gene: 12.

The J gene is TRBJ2-5, the V gene TRBV28; D not certain. V lost 7 bases and J lost 4, with 16 bases in between. Germline loops: CDR1 MDHEN, CDR2 SYDVKM. This CDR3 has 14 residues. CDR3 DNA: TGTGCCAGCACCAAGCCTGGGTCGGGAGAGACCCAGTACTTC. Its translation is CASTKPGSGETQYF.